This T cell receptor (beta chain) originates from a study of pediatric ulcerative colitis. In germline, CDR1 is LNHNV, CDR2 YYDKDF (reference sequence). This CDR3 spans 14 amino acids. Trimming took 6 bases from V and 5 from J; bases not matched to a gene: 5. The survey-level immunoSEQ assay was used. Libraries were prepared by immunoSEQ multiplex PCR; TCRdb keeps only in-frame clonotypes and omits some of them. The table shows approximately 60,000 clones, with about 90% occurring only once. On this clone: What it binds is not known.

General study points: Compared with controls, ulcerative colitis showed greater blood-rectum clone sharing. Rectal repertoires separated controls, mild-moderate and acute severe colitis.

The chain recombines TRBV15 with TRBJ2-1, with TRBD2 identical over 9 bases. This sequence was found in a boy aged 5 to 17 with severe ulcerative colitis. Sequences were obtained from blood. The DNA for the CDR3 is TGTGCCACCAGGGGACTAGCTACTCACAATGAGCAGTTCTTC. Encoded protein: CATRGLATHNEQFF.